The rows below give T cell receptor beta chains drawn from one sample of a study of blood T cell repertoires in COVID-19. The protocol was immunoSEQ multiplex PCR, while the TCRdb copy is restricted to in-frame clones and leaves out a portion. The sample yields fewer than 90,000 clones, 70% to 90% seen once. Sequenced material: peripheral blood. All receptors derive from a man in his sixties or seventies with acute or convalescent COVID-19. CDR3s include the opening cysteine and the closing phenylalanine or tryptophan. Fields, in order: clone size, D gene, J gene, V gene, CDR3 DNA, CDR3 protein. A D gene is named only where the DNA matches it firmly. Clone size, where shown, is once, few, many, or a class for clones that have expanded.

. | TRBD2 | TRBJ2-5 | TRBV7-2 | TGTGCCAGCAGCCTCACTAGCGGTTCTGGGGGCGAGACCCAGTACTTC | CASSLTSGSGGETQYF
. | TRBD1 | TRBJ1-4 | TRBV7-9 | TGTGCCAGCAGCTCGACAGGGAGTGGCGAAAAACTGTTTTTT | CASSSTGSGEKLFF
. | TRBD1 | TRBJ1-1 | TRBV5-1 | TGCGCCAGCGGGGACAGCAACACTGAAGCTTTCTTT | CASGDSNTEAFF
. | TRBD1 | TRBJ1-1 | TRBV10-3 | TGTGCCATCAGTAGGGGACAGGGGAACACTGAAGCTTTCTTT | CAISRGQGNTEAFF
. | TRBD1 | TRBJ1-6 | TRBV9 | TGTGCCAGCAGCCCCCAAGTCAGGGGGGCCGGTTCACCCCTCCACTTT | CASSPQVRGAGSPLHF
. | . | TRBJ1-6 | TRBV3-1/TRBV3-2 | TGTGCCAGCAGCCAAGACTATTCACCCCTCCACTTT | CASSQDYSPLHF
. | . | TRBJ1-1 | TRBV13 | TGTGCCAGCAGCTTAGCGGCAGGGTGGGACACTGAAGCTTTCTTT | CASSLAAGWDTEAFF
. | . | TRBJ2-7 | TRBV2 | TGTGCCAGCAGTGAGCAGGGGGGACTGGGGGAGCAGTACTTC | CASSEQGGLGEQYF
. | TRBD1 | TRBJ2-7 | TRBV7-2 | TGTGCCAGCAGCTCAAGACAGGGAATCTCCTACGAGCAGTACTTC | CASSSRQGISYEQYF
. | TRBD1 | TRBJ2-2 | TRBV11-2 | TGTGCCAGCACCCTGGGACAGGGTCGCACCGGGGAGCTGTTTTTT | CASTLGQGRTGELFF
. | TRBD2 | TRBJ2-1 | TRBV2 | TGTGCCACCACTAGCGGGGGGGCTCGGGAGCAGTTCTTC | CATTSGGAREQFF
. | . | TRBJ1-3 | TRBV7-9 | TGTGCCAGCAGCCCAGGGGACATCTCTGGAAACACCATATATTTT | CASSPGDISGNTIYF
. | . | TRBJ1-2 | TRBV5-1 | TGCGCCAGCAGCTTAAAGGATCGGGCGGGAGGCTACACCTTC | CASSLKDRAGGYTF
. | . | TRBJ1-1 | TRBV24-1 | TGTGCCACCAGTGAACCCCAGGGGACTGAAGCTTTCTTT | CATSEPQGTEAFF
. | . | TRBJ2-3 | TRBV7-2 | TGTGCCAGCAGCTTAGCCTGGCGGGGAAGCACAGATACGCAGTATTTT | CASSLAWRGSTDTQYF
. | . | TRBJ2-7 | TRBV9 | TGTGCCAGCAGCGTAGATCCAGGTGCCGACGGGAGTTGGGGCGAGCAGTACTTC | CASSVDPGADGSWGEQYF
. | TRBD1 | TRBJ1-2 | TRBV6-5 | TGTGCCAGCACCCACAGGGGGCTCGGCTACACCTTC | CASTHRGLGYTF
few | . | TRBJ1-3 | TRBV28 | TGTGCCAGTCAGGAAGGAGGAAACACCATATATTTT | CASQEGGNTIYF
few | . | TRBJ1-2 | TRBV7-9 | TGTGCCAGCAGCCCCCCCTCCTCAGTGCAAAACTATGGCTACACCTTC | CASSPPSSVQNYGYTF
. | . | TRBJ2-4 | TRBV28 | TGTGCCAGCAGTTCGACAGGACCAGCCAAAAACATTCAGTACTTC | CASSSTGPAKNIQYF
. | TRBD2 | TRBJ2-2 | TRBV7-3 | TGTGCCAGCAGCTCCAGGACTAGGAACACCGGGGAGCTGTTTTTT | CASSSRTRNTGELFF
. | TRBD2 | TRBJ2-2 | TRBV3-1/TRBV3-2 | TGTGCCAGCAGCCAAGCGGGGGGGTTCACCGGGGAGCTGTTTTTT | CASSQAGGFTGELFF
. | TRBD2 | TRBJ2-7 | TRBV3-1/TRBV3-2 | TGTGCCAGCAGCCAAGAGGGACTAGCGGGAGTATACCCCTACGAGCAGTACTTC | CASSQEGLAGVYPYEQYF
. | . | TRBJ1-6 | TRBV5-1 | TGCGCCAGCAGCTTTCAGGCAGATAATTCACCCCTCCACTTT | CASSFQADNSPLHF
. | TRBD2 | TRBJ2-1 | TRBV30 | TGTGCCTGGAGTGTACTAGCGGGAGTTAGAAATGAGCAGTTCTTC | CAWSVLAGVRNEQFF
. | . | TRBJ1-1 | TRBV28 | TGTGCCAGCAGTAGGGGGGGTCGTACTGAAGCTTTCTTT | CASSRGGRTEAFF
many | . | TRBJ1-6 | TRBV19 | TGTGCCAGTAGTATGGGGGCTCAGGGGTTCGACTCCTATAATTCACCCCTCCACTTT | CASSMGAQGFDSYNSPLHF
. | . | TRBJ2-2 | TRBV7-6 | TGTGCCAGCAGCTCCGGACGGGAGAACACCGGGGAGCTGTTTTTT | CASSSGRENTGELFF
once | . | TRBJ1-5 | TRBV18 | TGTGCCAGCTCACCACAGGGAGGCAATCAGCCCCAGCATTTT | CASSPQGGNQPQHF